One T cell receptor (beta chain) is described in this entry. TCRdb's table, derived via immunoSEQ multiplex PCR, lists solely in-frame clones and lacks some. This sample has 260,000 or so clones, with approximately 86% found just once. This entry comes from a study of blood T cell repertoires in COVID-19. The CDR3 is made up of 13 amino acids. CDR1 LNHDA and CDR2 SQIVND come from the germline V gene (reference sequence). The V gene lost 3 bases and the J gene lost 8 bases, with 11 bases spanning the gap. Input material: PBMCs or T cells enriched from blood (not recorded which). The sequence was collected from a young woman with acute COVID-19. This chain uses TRBV19 with TRBJ1-5; D may be TRBD1 (5 bases). Here the CDR3 DNA reads TGTGCCAGTAGTATGATGAAAGGGGAGCCCCAGCATTTT. Amino acid sequence: CASSMMKGEPQHF.